The 22 T cell receptor beta chains below all came from one sample that was sequenced in a study of blood T cell repertoires in COVID-19 (dated by TCRdb to 2019 to 2021). Library method: the immunoSEQ multiplex PCR assay. TCRdb obtained this table from immuneACCESS and retained in-frame rearrangements with V and J assigned. These tables miss some clones; where compared with another copy, unresolved V genes account for less than half of the shortfall, and the remainder is unexplained. The sample table records about 150,000 clones; just under 85% of these occur just once. The ten largest clonotypes hold nearly 3.5% of the sample. The sample consisted of PBMCs or T cells enriched from blood (not recorded which). These receptors were obtained from a woman aged 50 to 60 with acute COVID-19.

This chain uses TRBV9 with TRBJ2-5; TRBD1 might be the D (5 bases). This CDR3 is 14 amino acids long. Germline lookup yields CDR1 SGDLS and CDR2 YYNGEE. Trimming removed 3 bases at V and 7 bases at J, with 16 bases between. The CDR3 DNA follows: TGTGCCAGCAGCGGGGAAGTGGTAAGGGGGACCCAGTACTTC. Translating gives CASSGEVVRGTQYF.

The V gene is TRBV10-2, the J gene TRBJ2-3, with 11 bases fitting TRBD2. V shed 8 bases, J shed 2 bases, and the junction held 9 bases outside the gene matches. This CDR3 is 16 amino acids long. The germline V gene has CDR1 WSHSY and CDR2 SAAADI. CDR3 bases: TGCGCCAGCCGGGCCCCGGGACTAGCGGACACAGATACGCAGTATTTT. Its translation: CASRAPGLADTDTQYF.

The J gene is TRBJ2-3, the V gene TRBV7-9; 15 nucleotides agree with TRBD2. The CDR3 has 16 residues. V lost 5 bases, J lost 8 bases, and 8 bases stayed unmatched. Germline lookup yields CDR1 SEHNR and CDR2 FQNEAQ (reference sequence). In DNA, the CDR3 is TGTGCCAGCAGCGAAGGACTAGCGGGAGGGCCTGGTACGCAGTATTTT. Amino acid sequence: CASSEGLAGGPGTQYF.

The chain joins TRBV5-4 to TRBJ1-6, with D perhaps matching TRBD1 (5 bases). Germline values: CDR1 SGHNT, CDR2 YYREEE (reference sequence). Between the trimmed V and J ends, which lost 2 bases and 5 bases, there was a span of 11 bases. The CDR3 loop spans 15 amino acids. CDR3 DNA sequence: TGTGCCAGCAGCTTCGTCCAGGACAATAATTCACCCCTCCACTTT. It translates to CASSFVQDNNSPLHF.

V usage is TRBV2 and J usage is TRBJ2-2, with 9 bases lining up with TRBD2. The CDR3 consists of 15 residues. Per the germline V gene, CDR1 is SNHLY and CDR2 is FYNNEI. The ends lost 6 bases at V and 4 bases at J; junction bases unmatched: 6. Written as DNA, the CDR3 is TGTGCCAGCAGCCGCTTAGCGGGAGTCACCGGGGAGCTGTTTTTT. The encoded protein is CASSRLAGVTGELFF.

The rearrangement links TRBV6-6 to TRBJ2-7; D not certain. The CDR3 is 12 amino acids. Germline V gene sequence: CDR1 MNHNY, CDR2 SVGAGI (reference sequence). Trimming left V 6 bases short and J 2 bases short, with 8 bases between. CDR3 loop: CASSLEAYEQYF. DNA for the CDR3: TGTGCCAGCAGCCTCGAGGCCTACGAGCAGTACTTC.

The V and J genes are TRBV2 and TRBJ2-2, with a weak D call TRBD2 (6 bases). The germline CDR1 and CDR2 sequences are SNHLY and FYNNEI. Trimming took 7 bases from V and 6 from J, leaving 15 bases between them. This CDR3 comprises 14 residues. CDR3 protein: CASKLAGGSGELFF. The DNA for the CDR3 is TGTGCCAGCAAACTAGCAGGAGGATCCGGGGAGCTGTTTTTT.

This clone has a single count. The chain employs TRBV20-1 and TRBJ2-5, with D perhaps TRBD2 (5 bases). The CDR3 consists of 14 residues. V lost 3 bases and J 2 bases, leaving 13 bases between the germline ends. Germline CDR1 and CDR2: DFQATT and SNEGSKA (reference sequence). The CDR3 loop reads CSASESSGQETQYF. The CDR3 bases are TGCAGTGCTAGTGAGTCGAGCGGTCAAGAGACCCAGTACTTC.

The chain carries TRBV2 and TRBJ1-5; 8 nucleotides align to TRBD1. With V trimmed by 7 bases and J by 7 bases, 12 bases remained unmatched. Germline loops: CDR1 SNHLY, CDR2 FYNNEI. There are 15 residues in the CDR3. The CDR3 is CASKTSTGGWQPQHF. CDR3 nucleotides: TGTGCCAGCAAGACATCAACAGGGGGTTGGCAGCCCCAGCATTTT.

J is TRBJ2-3 and V is TRBV7-7; 9 bases fit TRBD1. V dropped 5 bases and J dropped 4; count of bases not matched to a gene: 7. The V gene's germline CDR1 is SSHAT and CDR2 FNYEAQ (reference sequence). This CDR3 is built from 15 residues. CDR3 amino acids: CASSPGTGRADTQYF. In nucleotides, the CDR3 is TGTGCCAGCAGCCCCGGGACAGGGAGGGCAGATACGCAGTATTTT. Full variable domain (rest looked up from reference TRBV7-7 and TRBJ2-3): GAGVSQSPRYKVTKRGQDVTLRCDPISSHATLYWYQQALGQGPEFLTYFNYEAQPDKSGLPSDRFSAERPEGSISTLTIQRTEQRDSAMYRCASSPGTGRADTQYFGPGTRLTVL.

V and J are TRBV19 and TRBJ2-5; D is perhaps TRBD1 (7 bases). In germline, CDR1 is LNHDA, CDR2 SQIVND (reference sequence). The germline V and J ends were trimmed by 11 bases and 4 bases, with 14 bases remaining between them. The CDR3 length is 12 residues. CDR3 sequence reads: CASGGQGETQYF. The DNA of the CDR3 is TGTGCCTCAGGGGGGCAGGGAGAGACCCAGTACTTC.

This chain connects TRBV30 to TRBJ2-3; no clear D. The CDR3 contains 11 residues. The germline gives CDR1 GTSNPN, CDR2 SVGIG (reference sequence). V was trimmed by 4 bases and J by 10 bases, leaving 12 bases between them. The CDR3 bases are TGTGCCTGGAATGACACTCATCCGCAGTATTTT. This encodes CAWNDTHPQYF.

The chain employs TRBV28 and TRBJ2-2; perhaps TRBD1 as D (6 bases). The CDR3 runs to 15 residues. Trimming stripped 7 bases from V and 6 bases from J, with 18 bases between. Germline V CDR1 and CDR2: MDHEN, SYDVKM. CDR3 bases: TGTGCCAGCACCCCGGCCGGGACAAGCGCCGGGGAGCTGTTTTTT. This translates into CASTPAGTSAGELFF.

This chain joins TRBV27 and TRBJ2-3; D might be TRBD1 (5 bases). The germline CDR1 and CDR2 sequences are MNHEY and SMNVEV (reference sequence). V shed 2 bases and J shed 1 base, with 7 bases lying between them. CDR3 size: 14 residues. The CDR3: CASSLGRGTDTQYF. CDR3 in DNA: TGTGCCAGCAGTTTAGGCAGGGGCACAGATACGCAGTATTTT.

The sample holds one count of this clone. The CDR3 loop is CATSDSGHAPYEQYF. The CDR3 DNA reads TGTGCCACCAGTGATTCGGGACATGCTCCATACGAGCAGTACTTC. The J gene is TRBJ2-7, the V gene TRBV24-1; maybe TRBD1 (6 bases). This CDR3 has 15 residues. The germline gives CDR1 KGHDR, CDR2 SFDVKD. V lost 2 bases and J lost 4, with 14 bases in between.

This CDR3 is CSVVARHMGDEQYF. CDR3 nucleotides: TGCAGCGTTGTTGCGAGACATATGGGAGACGAGCAGTACTTC. The J gene is TRBJ2-7, the V gene TRBV29-1; D perhaps matches TRBD2 (5 bases). Per germline, CDR1 SQVTM and CDR2 ANQGSEA. V was pared by 4 bases and J by 5 bases, with 18 bases between. This CDR3 has 14 residues.

The chain links TRBV5-6 to TRBJ2-1; perhaps TRBD2 as D (5 bases). V dropped 0 bases and J dropped 8 bases, with 12 bases sitting between them. Germline V gene data show CDR1 as SGHDT and CDR2 as YYEEEE. The CDR3 loop spans 14 amino acids. The CDR3 is CASSLGHGVDEQFF. Written as DNA, the CDR3 is TGTGCCAGCAGCTTGGGACACGGGGTCGATGAGCAGTTCTTC.

The V and J genes are TRBV11-3 and TRBJ2-6, with D maybe TRBD2 (5 bases). The V and J ends lost 5 bases and 1 base respectively, with 18 bases between them. This CDR3 has 18 amino acids. In germline, CDR1 is SGHNT, CDR2 YENEEA. CDR3 loop: CASSLGTGRGSGANVLTF. The CDR3 bases are TGTGCCAGCAGCCTAGGTACCGGGCGCGGGTCTGGGGCCAACGTCCTGACTTTC.

This chain joins TRBV5-1 and TRBJ2-3; D is possibly TRBD2 (6 bases). Per germline, CDR1 SGHRS and CDR2 YFSETQ. The length of the CDR3 is 15 residues. V was shortened by 0 bases and J by 14 bases, with 22 bases between the two germline ends. For the CDR3, the DNA is TGCGCCAGCAGCTTGGGGACCGGGACTCGCAATTTGATGTATTTT. As protein: CASSLGTGTRNLMYF.

V gene TRBV3-1 (or the pseudogene TRBV3-2) combines with J gene TRBJ2-7; 7 bases align to TRBD2. CDR1 and CDR2 from the germline V gene are LGHDT and YNNKEL (reference sequence). V gave up 5 bases and J gave up 6 bases; unmatched junction bases: 7. This CDR3 has 13 residues. The DNA for the CDR3 is TGTGCCAGCAGCAAGGGGAGGGCAGGCGAGCAGTACTTC. Translated, it gives CASSKGRAGEQYF.

The chain combines TRBV7-9 with TRBJ2-2; TRBD2 aligns across 7 bases. Germline V lookup: CDR1 SEHNR, CDR2 FQNEAQ (reference sequence). The V gene end was trimmed by 4 bases and the J gene end by 1 base; junction bases not matched to a gene: 6. The CDR3 runs to 16 residues. CDR3 amino acids: CASSSSSGKNTGELFF. The DNA of the CDR3 is TGTGCCAGCAGCTCTTCTAGCGGCAAGAACACCGGGGAGCTGTTTTTT. Supplemented by reference TRBV7-9 and TRBJ2-2, the full variable domain reads DTGVSQNPRHKITKRGQNVTFRCDPISEHNRLYWYRQTLGQGPEFLTYFQNEAQLEKSRLLSDRFSAERPKGSFSTLEIQRTEQGDSAMYLCASSSSSGKNTGELFFGEGSRLTVL.

The chain couples TRBV9 to TRBJ1-1, with 9 bases lining up with TRBD1. The CDR3 has 15 amino acids. Germline-derived CDR1 and CDR2 are SGDLS and YYNGEE. V was pared by 0 bases and J by 4 bases, with 4 bases of the junction left unmatched. CDR3: CASSVEGQGPTEAFF. Here the CDR3 DNA reads TGTGCCAGCAGCGTAGAGGGACAGGGCCCCACTGAAGCTTTCTTT.